The clone carrying this T cell receptor beta chain was seen more than once but under ten times. Its antigen remains unidentified. TCRdb re-analysed the reads in MiXCR, keeping a single row per CDR3 protein. Of under 300,000 distinct CDR3 sequences detected, around 20% appear once; the ten largest clones hold roughly 19%. This record comes from a study of T cell repertoires in cytomegalovirus infection. Study background: A matching HLA type, together with CMV infection, was signaled by public TCR beta signatures.

Notes on the study in general: Within the response measured ex vivo, HLA-C-restricted CMV-specific TCR beta clonotypes were dominant.

CDR1 is MNHEY, CDR2 SVGEGT, per germline. Trimming cost V 2 bases and J 0 bases; bases outside gene matches: 6. CDR3 length equals 17 residues. J is TRBJ2-5 and V is TRBV6-2 or TRBV6-3, with TRBD2 identical over 10 bases. Material: cultured PBMCs, obtained from culture after CMV antigen stimulation. The sequence came from a human donor in good health (CMV status not recorded). Some clones in this sample may be carry-over from other donors' samples. In DNA form, the CDR3 reads TGTGCCAGCAGTTACGACGTTAGCGGGAGGTACCAAGAGACCCAGTACTTC. Translation gives CASSYDVSGRYQETQYF.